This T cell receptor (beta chain) was retrieved from a study of monozygotic twins with inflammatory bowel disease. TCRdb re-called the 5' RACE reads, yielding one record per CDR3 amino acid sequence without DNA. This listing includes approximately 160,000 distinct CDR3 sequences. The CDR3 runs 15 residues. This sequence was found in a human donor with ulcerative colitis or Crohn's disease, or a healthy co-twin of an affected twin (not recorded which). Source material: blood. This chain connects TRBV12-3 or TRBV12-4 to TRBJ2-1; the TRBD2 assignment by TCRdb is unverifiable without DNA. CDR3 loop: CASKDLAGPYNEQFF.